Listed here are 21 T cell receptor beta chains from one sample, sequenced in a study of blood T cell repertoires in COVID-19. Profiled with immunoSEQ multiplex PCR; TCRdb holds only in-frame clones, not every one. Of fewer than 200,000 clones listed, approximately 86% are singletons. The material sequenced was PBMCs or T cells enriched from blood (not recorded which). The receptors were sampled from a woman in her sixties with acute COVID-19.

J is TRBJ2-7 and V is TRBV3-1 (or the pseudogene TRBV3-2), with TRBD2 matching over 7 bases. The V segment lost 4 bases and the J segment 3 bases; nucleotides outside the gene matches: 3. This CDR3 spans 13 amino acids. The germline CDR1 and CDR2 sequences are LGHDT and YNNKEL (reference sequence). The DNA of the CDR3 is TGTGCCAGCAGCCTGACGGGGGGCTACGAGCAGTACTTC. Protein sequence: CASSLTGGYEQYF.

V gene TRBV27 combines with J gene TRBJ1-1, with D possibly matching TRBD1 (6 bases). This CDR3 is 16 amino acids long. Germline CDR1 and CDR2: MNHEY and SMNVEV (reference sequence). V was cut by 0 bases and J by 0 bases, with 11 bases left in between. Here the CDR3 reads CASSLSSGVMNTEAFF. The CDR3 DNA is TGTGCCAGCAGTTTATCTTCAGGGGTAATGAACACTGAAGCTTTCTTT.

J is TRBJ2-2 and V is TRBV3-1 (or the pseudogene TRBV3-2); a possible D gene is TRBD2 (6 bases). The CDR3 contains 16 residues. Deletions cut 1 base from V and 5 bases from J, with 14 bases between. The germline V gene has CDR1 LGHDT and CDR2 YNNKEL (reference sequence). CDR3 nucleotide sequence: TGTGCCAGCAGCCAAGCGGGTAGCGGTCAGACCGGGGAGCTGTTTTTT. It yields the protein CASSQAGSGQTGELFF.

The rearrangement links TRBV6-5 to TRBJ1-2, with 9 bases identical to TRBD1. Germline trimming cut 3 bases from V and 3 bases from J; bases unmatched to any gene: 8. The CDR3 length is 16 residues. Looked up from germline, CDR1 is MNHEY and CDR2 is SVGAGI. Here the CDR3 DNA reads TGTGCCAGCAGTTATTCGCACAGGGGGCAGGACTATGGCTACACCTTC. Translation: CASSYSHRGQDYGYTF.

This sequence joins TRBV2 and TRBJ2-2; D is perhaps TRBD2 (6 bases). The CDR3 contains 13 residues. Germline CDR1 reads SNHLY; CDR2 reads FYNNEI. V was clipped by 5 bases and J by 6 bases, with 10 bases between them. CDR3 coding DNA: TGTGCCAGCAGTCGGGACTTTTCCGGGGAGCTGTTTTTT. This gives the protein CASSRDFSGELFF. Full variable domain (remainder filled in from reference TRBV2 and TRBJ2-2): EPEVTQTPSHQVTQMGQEVILRCVPISNHLYFYWYRQILGQKVEFLVSFYNNEISEKSEIFDDQFSVERPDGSNFTLKIRSTKLEDSAMYFCASSRDFSGELFFGEGSRLTVL.

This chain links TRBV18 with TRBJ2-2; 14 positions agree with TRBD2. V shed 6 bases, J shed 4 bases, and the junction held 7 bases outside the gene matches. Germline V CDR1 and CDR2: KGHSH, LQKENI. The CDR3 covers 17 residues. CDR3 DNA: TGTGCCAGCTCCCCTGGGACTAGCGGGGGATTCACCGGGGAGCTGTTTTTT. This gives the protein CASSPGTSGGFTGELFF.

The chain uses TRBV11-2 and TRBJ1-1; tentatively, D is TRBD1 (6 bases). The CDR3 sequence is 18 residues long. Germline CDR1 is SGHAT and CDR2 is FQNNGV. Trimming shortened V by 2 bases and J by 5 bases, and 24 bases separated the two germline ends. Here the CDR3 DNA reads TGTGCCAGCAGCTTAACGGGGCGGGCGGGGGCATTCTCGACTGAAGCTTTCTTT. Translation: CASSLTGRAGAFSTEAFF.

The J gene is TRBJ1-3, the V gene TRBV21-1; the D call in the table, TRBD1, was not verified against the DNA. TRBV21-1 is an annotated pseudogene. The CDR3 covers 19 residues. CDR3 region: CASSGRGRGQRGSGNTIYF. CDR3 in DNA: TGTGCCAGCAGCGGCCGGGGCAGGGGCCAAAGGGGCTCTGGAAACACCATATATTTT.

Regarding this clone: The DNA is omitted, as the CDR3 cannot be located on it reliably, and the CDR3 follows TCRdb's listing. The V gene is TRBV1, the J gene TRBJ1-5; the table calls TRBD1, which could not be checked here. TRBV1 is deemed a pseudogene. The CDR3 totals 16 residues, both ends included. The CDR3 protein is CTSSQDWGRGNQPQHF.

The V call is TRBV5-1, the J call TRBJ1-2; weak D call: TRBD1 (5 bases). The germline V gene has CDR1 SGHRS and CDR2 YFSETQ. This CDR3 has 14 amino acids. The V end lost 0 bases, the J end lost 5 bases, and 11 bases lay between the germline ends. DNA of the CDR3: TGCGCCAGCAGCTTGGACCAGGGCCATTATGGCTACACCTTC. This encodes CASSLDQGHYGYTF.

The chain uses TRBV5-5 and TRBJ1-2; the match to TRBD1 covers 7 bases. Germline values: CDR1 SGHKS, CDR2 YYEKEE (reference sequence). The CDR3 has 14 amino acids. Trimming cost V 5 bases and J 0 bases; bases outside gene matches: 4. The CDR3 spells CASRAGQTNYGYTF. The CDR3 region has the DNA TGTGCCAGCAGGGCGGGACAGACTAACTATGGCTACACCTTC.

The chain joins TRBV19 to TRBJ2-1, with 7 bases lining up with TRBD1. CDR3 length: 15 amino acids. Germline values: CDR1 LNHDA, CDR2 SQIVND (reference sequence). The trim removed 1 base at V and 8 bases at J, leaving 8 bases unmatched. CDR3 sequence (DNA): TGTGCCAGTAGTATAGGGGACAGTCTGGGCTATGAGCAGTTCTTC. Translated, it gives CASSIGDSLGYEQFF.

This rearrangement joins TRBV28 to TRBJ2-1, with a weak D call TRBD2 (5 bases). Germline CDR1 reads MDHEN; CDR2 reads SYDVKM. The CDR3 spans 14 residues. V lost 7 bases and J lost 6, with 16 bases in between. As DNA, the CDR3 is TGTGCCAGCACCCCGGCACTAGAGAGCAATGAGCAGTTCTTC. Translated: CASTPALESNEQFF.

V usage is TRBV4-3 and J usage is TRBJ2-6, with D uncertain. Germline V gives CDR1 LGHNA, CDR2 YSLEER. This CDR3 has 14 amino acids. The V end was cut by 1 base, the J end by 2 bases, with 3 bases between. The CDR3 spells CASSQGAGANVLTF. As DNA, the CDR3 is TGCGCCAGCAGCCAAGGCGCTGGGGCCAACGTCCTGACTTTC.

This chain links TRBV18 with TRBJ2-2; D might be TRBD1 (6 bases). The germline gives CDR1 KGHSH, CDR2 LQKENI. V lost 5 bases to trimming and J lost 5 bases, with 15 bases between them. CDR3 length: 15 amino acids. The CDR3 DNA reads TGTGCCAGCTCATCCGGGACACCGACTACCGGGGAGCTGTTTTTT. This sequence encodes CASSSGTPTTGELFF.

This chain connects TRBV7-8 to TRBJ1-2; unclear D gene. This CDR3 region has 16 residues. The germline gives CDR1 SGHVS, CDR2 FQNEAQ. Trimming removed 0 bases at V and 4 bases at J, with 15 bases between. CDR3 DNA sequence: TGTGCCAGCAGCTTAGCGAAGTGGGGAGGAGGCTATGGCTACACCTTC. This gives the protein CASSLAKWGGGYGYTF.

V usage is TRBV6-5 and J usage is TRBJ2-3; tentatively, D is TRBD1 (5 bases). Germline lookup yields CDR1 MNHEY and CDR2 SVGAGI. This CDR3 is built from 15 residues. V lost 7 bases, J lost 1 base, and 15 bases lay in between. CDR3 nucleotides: TGTGCCAGCAACCCTTATGGACAAGGCACAGATACGCAGTATTTT. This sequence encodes CASNPYGQGTDTQYF.

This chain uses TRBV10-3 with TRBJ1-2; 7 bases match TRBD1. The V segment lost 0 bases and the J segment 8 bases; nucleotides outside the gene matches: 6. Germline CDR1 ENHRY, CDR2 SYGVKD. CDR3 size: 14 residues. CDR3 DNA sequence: TGTGCCATCAGTGAGTCACGACAGGGAGACGGCTACACCTTC. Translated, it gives CAISESRQGDGYTF.

Written as DNA, the CDR3 is TGTGCCAGCAGCTTCATCGGGGTCGGCGGGGAGCTGTTTTTT. Residues: CASSFIGVGGELFF. This chain joins TRBV7-2 and TRBJ2-2, with D perhaps TRBD2 (5 bases). V was trimmed by 3 bases and J by 7 bases, leaving 12 bases between them. This CDR3 spans 14 amino acids. Germline CDR1 reads SGHTA; CDR2 reads FQGNSA.

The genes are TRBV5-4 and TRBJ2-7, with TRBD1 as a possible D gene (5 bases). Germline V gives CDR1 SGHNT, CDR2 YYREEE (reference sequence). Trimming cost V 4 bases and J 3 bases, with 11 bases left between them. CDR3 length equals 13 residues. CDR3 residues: CASSQGKGYEQYV. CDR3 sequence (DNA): TGTGCCAGCAGCCAGGGTAAGGGCTACGAGCAGTACGTC.

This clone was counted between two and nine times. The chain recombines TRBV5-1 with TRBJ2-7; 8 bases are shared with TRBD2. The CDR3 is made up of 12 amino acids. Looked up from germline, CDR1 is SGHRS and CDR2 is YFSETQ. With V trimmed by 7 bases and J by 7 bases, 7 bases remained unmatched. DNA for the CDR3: TGCGCCAGCGGATCCTCGGGGGGGGAGCAGTACTTC. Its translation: CASGSSGGEQYF.